This T cell receptor beta chain is from a study of blood T cell repertoires in COVID-19. About the research overall: Researchers got acute and convalescent COVID-19 samples from the United States, Italy and Spain. From T cells, B-cell-depleted T cells, or PBMCs came the material, which was cDNA or gDNA.

The germline CDR1 and CDR2 sequences are SGHAT and FQNNGV. The CDR3 totals 18 residues. Trimming shortened V by 1 base and J by 5 bases, and 21 bases separated the two germline ends. Original data processing: Reference gene primer amplification gave nucleated cell count estimates. Produced via immunoSEQ multiplex PCR; TCRdb's table is partial and in-frame only. For V, J and clone size, that table is used; D and trimming come from the DNA. The sample carries 300,000 to 350,000 clones, 87% recorded once. The sequencing input was peripheral blood. This sequence originates from a man in his late teens or twenties with active or convalescent COVID-19. The V gene is TRBV11-2, the J gene TRBJ2-1; possibly TRBD2 for D (5 bases). The CDR3 loop is CASSLAHTPLRVNNEQFF. In DNA, the CDR3 is TGTGCCAGCAGCTTAGCTCACACCCCTCTGCGGGTGAACAATGAGCAGTTCTTC.